What follows describes a single T cell receptor beta chain. These data come from a study of control samples from healthy donors and cancer patients. Data came from immunoSEQ multiplex PCR; TCRdb stores just in-frame clones and leaves some out. In the table there are approximately 60,000 clones, less than 95% of which are singletons. CDR1 is LNHDA, CDR2 SQIVND, per germline (reference sequence). Between the trimmed V and J ends, which lost 1 base and 8 bases, there was a span of 3 bases. CDR3 length: 11 amino acids. V and J are TRBV19 and TRBJ2-1; D not resolved. Material for sequencing was PBMCs. This sequence originates from a woman aged 45 to 65 with colorectal cancer. The CDR3 reads CASSIAYEQFF. The CDR3 DNA reads TGTGCCAGTAGTATAGCATATGAGCAGTTCTTC. The full variable domain, with the rest looked up from reference TRBV19 and TRBJ2-1, is DGGITQSPKYLFRKEGQNVTLSCEQNLNHDAMYWYRQDPGQGLRLIYYSQIVNDFQKGDIAEGYSVSREKKESFPLTVTSAQKNPTAFYLCASSIAYEQFFGPGTRLTVL.